This T cell receptor beta chain comes out of a study of CD8+CD57+ T cells in acquired aplastic anemia. Study in general: Mean DNA quantity obtained from sorted CD4+ and CD8+ cells was about 3.5 ug.

Only patients with CD8+CD57+ cell expansion on flow cytometry were chosen for sequencing. Receipt of therapy had not occurred in any patient by the time of blood sampling. TCR beta VDJ combinations and CDR3 sequences were profiled from genomic DNA. TCRdb re-called the reads through MiXCR, storing one row per CDR3 protein. The table has a few hundred thousand distinct CDR3 sequences, about 80% seen once. There are 16 residues in the CDR3. Germline CDR1 reads DFQATT; CDR2 reads SNEGSKA (reference sequence). Trimming at V came to 0 bases and at J to 6 bases, leaving 9 bases not matched to a gene. The source material was sorted CD4+, CD8+, or CD8+CD57+ T cells (not recorded which) from PBMCs. The origin of this receptor is a human donor with aplastic anemia. The rearrangement joins TRBV20-1 to TRBJ1-2, with TRBD1 identical over 11 bases. Written as DNA, the CDR3 is TGCAGTGCTAGAGAGAGGTGGGACAGGGGGTATGATGGCTACACCTTC. The encoded protein is CSARERWDRGYDGYTF.